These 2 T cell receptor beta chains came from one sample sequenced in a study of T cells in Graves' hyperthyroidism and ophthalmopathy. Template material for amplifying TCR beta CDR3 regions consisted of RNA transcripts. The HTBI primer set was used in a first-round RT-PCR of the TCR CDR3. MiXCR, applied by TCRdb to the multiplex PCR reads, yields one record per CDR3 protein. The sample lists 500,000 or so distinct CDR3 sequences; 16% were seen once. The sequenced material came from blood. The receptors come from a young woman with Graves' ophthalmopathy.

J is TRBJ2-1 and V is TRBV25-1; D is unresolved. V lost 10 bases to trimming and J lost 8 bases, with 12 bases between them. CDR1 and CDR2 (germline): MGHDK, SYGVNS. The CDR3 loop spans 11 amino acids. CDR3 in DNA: TGTGCCACCTCGAATAACTATGAGCAGTTCTTC. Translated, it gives CATSNNYEQFF.

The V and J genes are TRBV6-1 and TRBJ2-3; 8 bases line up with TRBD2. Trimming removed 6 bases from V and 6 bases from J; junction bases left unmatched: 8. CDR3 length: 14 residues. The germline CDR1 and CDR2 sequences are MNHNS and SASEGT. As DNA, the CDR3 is TGTGCCAGCAGCAATCTAGCGGGTGCCGATACGCAGTATTTT. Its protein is CASSNLAGADTQYF.